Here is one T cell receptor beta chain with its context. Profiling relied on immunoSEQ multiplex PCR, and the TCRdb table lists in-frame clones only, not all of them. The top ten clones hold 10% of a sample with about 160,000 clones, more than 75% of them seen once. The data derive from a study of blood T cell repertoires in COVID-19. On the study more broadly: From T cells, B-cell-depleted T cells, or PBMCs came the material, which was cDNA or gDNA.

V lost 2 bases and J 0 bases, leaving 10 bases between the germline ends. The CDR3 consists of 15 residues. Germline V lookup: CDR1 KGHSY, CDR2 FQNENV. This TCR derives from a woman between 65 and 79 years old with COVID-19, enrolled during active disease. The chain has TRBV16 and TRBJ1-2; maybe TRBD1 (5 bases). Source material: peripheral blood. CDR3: CASSQATATNYGYTF. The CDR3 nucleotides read TGTGCCAGCAGCCAAGCGACAGCCACTAACTATGGCTACACCTTC.